This T cell receptor beta chain was found in a study of T cell responses to AZD1222 COVID-19 vaccine. In its sample, this clone was seen once. The antigen is not known. Germline V gene data show CDR1 as MNHNY and CDR2 as SVGAGI (reference sequence). This CDR3 contains 16 residues. The V end was cut by 10 bases, the J end by 2 bases, with 21 bases between. Study results and caveats: Of spike-specific TCRs, nearly half reportedly target regions left unmutated in variants. Donor demographics were predominantly white British with a female majority; clonal diversity may be underestimated. Regions 160-218 and 743-854 held dominance among vaccine-associated CD4 TCRs, which spanned spike.

Profiled with immunoSEQ multiplex PCR; TCRdb holds only in-frame clones, not every one. The sample lists about 120,000 clones; roughly nine tenths were seen once. The V and J genes are TRBV6-6 and TRBJ1-5, with unresolved D. This TCR derives from an adult in good health. Specimen: peripheral blood, collected on day 0 of AZD1222 vaccination. In nucleotides, the CDR3 is TGTGCCACCAGCCGTAACCCACTGAGGGGCAATCAGCCCCAGCATTTT. It encodes CATSRNPLRGNQPQHF.